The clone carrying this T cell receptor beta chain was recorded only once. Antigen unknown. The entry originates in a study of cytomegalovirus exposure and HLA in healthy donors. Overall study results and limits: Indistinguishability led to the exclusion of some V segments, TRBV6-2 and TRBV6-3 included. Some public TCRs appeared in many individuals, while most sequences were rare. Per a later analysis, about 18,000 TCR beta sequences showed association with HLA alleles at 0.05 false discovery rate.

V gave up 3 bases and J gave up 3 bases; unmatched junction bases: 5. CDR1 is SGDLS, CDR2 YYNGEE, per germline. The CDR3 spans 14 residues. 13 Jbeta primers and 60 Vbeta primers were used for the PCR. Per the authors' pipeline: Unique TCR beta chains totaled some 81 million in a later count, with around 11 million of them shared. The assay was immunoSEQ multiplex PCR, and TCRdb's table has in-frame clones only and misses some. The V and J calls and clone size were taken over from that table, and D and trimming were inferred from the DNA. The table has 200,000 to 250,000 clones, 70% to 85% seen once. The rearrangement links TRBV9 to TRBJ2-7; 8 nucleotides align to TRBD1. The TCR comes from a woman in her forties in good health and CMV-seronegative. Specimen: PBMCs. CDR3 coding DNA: TGTGCCAGCAGCGCCGGACAGGGCGGCTACGAGCAGTACTTC. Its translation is CASSAGQGGYEQYF.